These 31 T cell receptor beta chains came from one sample sequenced in a study of blood T cells in healthy people across ages. PCR was performed a second time for roughly 6 to 12 cycles using a sample-barcoded 5' primer and a J-beta primer mix. MiXCR was run by TCRdb on the 5' RACE reads, yielding one entry per CDR3 protein. The sample yields 650,000 or so distinct CDR3 sequences, over 40% seen once. Sequencing input: blood. The receptors derive from a woman of 80 years or more in good health.

To note about this clonotype: A much larger clone differs by one base, so this may be a read error. This chain links TRBV7-9 with TRBJ2-7, with D perhaps TRBD2 (6 bases). The V gene's germline CDR1 is SEHNR and CDR2 FQNEAQ (reference sequence). The V gene lost 3 bases and the J gene lost 7 bases, with 19 bases spanning the gap. The CDR3 is 15 residues long. The CDR3 reads CASSLGRQSSREQYF. The DNA for the CDR3 is TGTGCCAGCAGCTTGGGGAGGCAGTCTTCGCGGGAGCAGTACTTC.

With respect to this clonotype: One end of the junction is discordant with germline, which a read error may explain. The rearrangement joins TRBV7-2 to TRBJ1-4; perhaps TRBD1 as D (5 bases). The CDR3 consists of 15 residues. The germline V gene encodes CDR1 SGHTA and CDR2 FQGNSA. CDR3 amino acids: CASSPRTTTNERLFF. The CDR3 DNA follows: TGTGCCAGCAGCCCCCGGACAACAACTAATGAAAGACTGTTTTTT.

A remark on this clonotype: Since a much larger clone is just one base distant, this may be a read error. The V and J genes are TRBV28 and TRBJ2-5; a weak D match, TRBD2 (7 bases). CDR1 and CDR2 from the germline V gene are MDHEN and SYDVKM. The CDR3 sequence is 15 residues long. The CDR3 DNA reads as TGTGTCAGCAGTTTGGGGGGGCTGTACCAAGAGACCCAGTACTTC. It is translated as CVSSLGGLYQETQYF. Full variable domain (remainder filled in from reference TRBV28 and TRBJ2-5): DVKVTQSSRYLVKRTGEKVFLECVQDMDHENMFWYRQDPGLGLRLIYFSYDVKMKEKGDIPEGYSVSREKKERFSLILESASTNQTSMYLCVSSLGGLYQETQYFGPGTRLLVL.

This clonotype came up a few times. The genes are TRBV5-1 and TRBJ2-3; no firm D call. V lost 4 bases and J 4 bases, leaving 13 bases between the germline ends. The CDR3 contains 14 residues. CDR1 is SGHRS and CDR2 is YFSETQ in the germline V gene. The CDR3 DNA is TGCGCCAGCAGCAATGCCCCTATAGCAGATACGCAGTATTTT. Protein sequence: CASSNAPIADTQYF.

Note on this clonotype: A much larger clone lies one base from this, so it may be a read error. J is TRBJ2-7 and V is TRBV5-1, with D possibly called TRBD1 or TRBD2 (5 bases each). The CDR3 sequence is 15 residues long. V lost 0 bases and J 3 bases, leaving 13 bases between the germline ends. Looked up from germline, CDR1 is SGHRS and CDR2 is YFSETQ. CDR3 loop: CASSLEGTACYEQYF. The CDR3 region has the DNA TGCGCCAGCAGCTTGGAAGGGACGGCATGCTACGAGCAGTACTTC. The full variable domain, rest sourced from reference TRBV5-1 and TRBJ2-7, is KAGVTQTPRYLIKTRGQQVTLSCSPISGHRSVSWYQQTPGQGLQFLFEYFSETQRNKGNFPGRFSGRQFSNSRSEMNVSTLELGDSALYLCASSLEGTACYEQYFGPGTRLTVT.

The J gene is TRBJ2-3, the V gene TRBV9; D unclear. The CDR3 totals 13 residues. Germline values: CDR1 SGDLS, CDR2 YYNGEE. The V gene lost 3 bases and the J gene lost 3 bases, with 8 bases spanning the gap. For the CDR3, the DNA is TGTGCCAGCAGCGCGTGGGAAACAGATACGCAGTATTTT. Translation: CASSAWETDTQYF.

To note about this clonotype: One end of the junction is discordant with germline, which a read error may explain. This chain links TRBV29-1 with TRBJ2-3, with D possibly being TRBD2 (6 bases). The germline V gene encodes CDR1 SQVTM and CDR2 ANQGSEA. The CDR3 sequence is 14 residues long. CDR3 protein: CSVGGGWSTGTQYF. In nucleotides, the CDR3 is TGCAGCGTTGGAGGAGGGTGGAGCACAGGTACGCAGTATTTT.

V gene TRBV9 combines with J gene TRBJ2-7; perhaps D is TRBD1 or TRBD2 (6 bases each). The end of the DNA aligns better with TRBJ2-5, so the J call may be wrong. CDR1 SGDLS and CDR2 YYNGEE come from the germline V gene. CDR3 size: 15 residues. Here the CDR3 DNA reads TGTGCCAGCAGCGAGGGGGACTCCTGGAGAGAGACCCAGTACTTC. This encodes CASSEGDSWRETQYF.

This clonotype was counted ten times or more. V is TRBV12-3 or TRBV12-4 and J is TRBJ2-4, with TRBD1 as a possible D gene (5 bases). Trimming removed 2 bases at V and 0 bases at J, with 11 bases between. The CDR3 is 16 residues long. CDR3 in amino acids: CASSLSTDLAKNIQYF. Written as DNA, the CDR3 is TGTGCCAGCAGTTTATCGACAGATCTAGCCAAAAACATTCAGTACTTC.

The J gene is TRBJ2-2, the V gene TRBV5-1; 14 nucleotides align to TRBD2. The CDR3 extends over 16 amino acids. J lost 6 bases, V lost 4 bases, and 5 bases had no gene match. Germline CDR1 and CDR2: SGHRS and YFSETQ. The CDR3 region is CASSKGLAGASGELFF. The CDR3 nucleotides read TGCGCCAGCAGCAAGGGACTAGCGGGGGCCTCCGGGGAGCTGTTTTTT.

This clonotype appeared many times. V gene TRBV20-1 combines with J gene TRBJ1-4, with D possibly being TRBD1 (5 bases). V was pared by 1 base and J by 6 bases, with 18 bases between. This CDR3 has 16 residues. CDR1 is DFQATT, CDR2 SNEGSKA, per germline (reference sequence). CDR3 bases: TGCAGTGCTAGAGGCCAAGGGGTTGGTTTTGATGAAAAACTGTTTTTT. It specifies CSARGQGVGFDEKLFF.

This rearrangement joins TRBV21-1 to TRBJ2-1; the table's D gene call, TRBD2, was not cross checked with the DNA. TRBV21-1 is a known pseudogene. The CDR3 runs 19 residues. The CDR3 DNA reads TGTGCTAGCAGCAAATTCGGGACTAGCGGGATAAGCTCCTACAATGGGCAGTTCTTC. Encoded protein: CASSKFGTSGISSYNGQFF.

This clonotype was observed a handful of times. The chain carries TRBV12-3 or TRBV12-4 and TRBJ2-2; D is uncertain. V was shortened by 6 bases and J by 6 bases, with 8 bases between the two germline ends. The CDR3 runs 12 residues. In nucleotides, the CDR3 is TGTGCCAGCAGGGCCCGAGCCGGGGAGCTGTTTTTT. Amino acid sequence: CASRARAGELFF.

This clonotype appeared once. V is TRBV5-1 and J is TRBJ2-1, with 10 bases lining up with TRBD2. With 0 bases clipped from V and 7 bases from J, the junction kept 4 bases outside the gene matches. CDR1 SGHRS and CDR2 YFSETQ come from the germline V gene. There are 15 residues in the CDR3. CDR3 DNA sequence: TGCGCCAGCAGCTTGGTGGCTAGCGGGAGAAATGAGCAGTTCTTC. It codes for CASSLVASGRNEQFF.

The chain uses TRBV7-8 and TRBJ2-1, with 8 positions matching TRBD2. This CDR3 region has 16 residues. The junction had 13 bases not matched to a gene; V was cut back by 5 bases and J by 7 bases. Germline V gives CDR1 SGHVS, CDR2 FQNEAQ. CDR3 residues: CASSILLAEAGNEQFF. The CDR3 region has the DNA TGTGCCAGCAGCATTTTACTAGCGGAGGCAGGAAATGAGCAGTTCTTC.

The V gene is TRBV7-9, the J gene TRBJ2-1; D gene uncertain. The V gene lost 1 base and the J gene lost 9 bases, with 7 bases spanning the gap. The germline CDR1 and CDR2 sequences are SEHNR and FQNEAQ (reference sequence). The CDR3 is 12 residues long. CDR3 coding DNA: TGTGCCAGCAGCTTAGTGGCAGCTGAGCAGTTCTTC. Its protein product is CASSLVAAEQFF.

This clonotype was seen a handful of times. V usage is TRBV9 and J usage is TRBJ2-5; D remains ambiguous. In germline, CDR1 is SGDLS, CDR2 YYNGEE. CDR3 length: 12 amino acids. V lost 0 bases to trimming and J lost 11 bases, with 11 bases between them. DNA for the CDR3: TGTGCCAGCAGCGTAGGTTACAATGAGCAGTACTTC. Encoded protein: CASSVGYNEQYF.

J is TRBJ1-5 and V is TRBV7-2; D is ambiguous. The CDR3 spans 15 residues. V was shortened by 2 bases and J by 2 bases, with 10 bases between the two germline ends. Germline V gives CDR1 SGHTA, CDR2 FQGNSA. The CDR3 region has the DNA TGTGCCAGCAGCTTATTCCGGCAGGGCAATCAGCCCCAGCATTTT. It encodes CASSLFRQGNQPQHF.

The chain combines TRBV10-3 with TRBJ2-3; 9 bases align to TRBD2. Losses at the gene ends were 3 bases for V and 2 bases for J; bases not matched to a gene: 6. The germline V gene encodes CDR1 ENHRY and CDR2 SYGVKD. The CDR3 is 16 amino acids. This CDR3 is CAISELAGALTDTQYF. The CDR3 region has the DNA TGTGCCATCAGTGAACTAGCGGGTGCCCTCACAGATACGCAGTATTTT.

The sample holds one count of this clonotype. This may be a read error: a much more frequent sequence differs by one nucleotide. The gene calls are TRBV6-6 and TRBJ2-6, with D unclear. CDR1 is MNHNY and CDR2 is SVGAGI in the germline V gene (reference sequence). V was cut by 7 bases and J by 4 bases, with 11 bases left in between. This CDR3 spans 14 amino acids. This chain's CDR3 is CASNAVGGANVLTF. CDR3 in DNA: TGTGCCAGCAATGCCGTTGGAGGGGCCAACGTCCTGACTTTC.

This clonotype appeared many times. This chain joins TRBV24-1 and TRBJ2-3; 10 bases line up with TRBD1. CDR1 is KGHDR, CDR2 SFDVKD, per germline. CDR3 length: 16 residues. The V and J ends lost 3 bases and 2 bases, in that order; junction bases with no gene match: 4. Here the CDR3 DNA reads TGTGCCACCAGTGATCGGACAGGGGGGACCACAGATACGCAGTATTTT. Encoded protein: CATSDRTGGTTDTQYF.

Comment on this clonotype: Just one base apart from a much larger clone, this may be a read error. The chain uses TRBV27 and TRBJ2-1; 7 bases map to TRBD1. Trimming removed 8 bases from V and 0 bases from J; junction bases left unmatched: 13. There are 17 residues in the CDR3. The germline V gene encodes CDR1 MNHEY and CDR2 SMNVEV (reference sequence). The CDR3: CASRPRDRVGSYNEQFF. CDR3 bases: TGTGCCAGCCGTCCTCGAGACAGGGTAGGCTCCTACAATGAGCAGTTCTTC.

This rearrangement joins TRBV28 to TRBJ2-7; TRBD2 aligns across 8 bases. Trimming took 6 bases from V and 3 from J; bases not matched to a gene: 10. Germline V lookup: CDR1 MDHEN, CDR2 SYDVKM. The CDR3 loop spans 15 amino acids. CDR3 sequence reads: CASSSAGTSGYEQYF. The CDR3 DNA reads as TGTGCCAGCAGCTCCGCCGGGACTAGTGGCTACGAGCAGTACTTC.

This clonotype came up many times. CDR3 protein: CASSRQDGVTQYF. In DNA, the CDR3 is TGTGCCAGCAGCCGCCAGGACGGTGTGACCCAGTACTTC. V gene TRBV14 combines with J gene TRBJ2-5; D gene unclear. Per the germline V gene, CDR1 is SGHDN and CDR2 is FVKESK. The CDR3 consists of 13 residues. Trimming took 4 bases from V and 7 from J, leaving 13 bases between them.

Remarks on this clonotype: A read error may explain this, as a much larger clone is one base away. This chain links TRBV5-1 with TRBJ2-1, with TRBD2 matching 9 bases. Germline V gene sequence: CDR1 SGHRS, CDR2 YFSETQ. The CDR3 loop spans 16 amino acids. The ends lost 7 bases at V and 5 bases at J; junction bases unmatched: 13. CDR3 in DNA: TGCGCCAGCGACCGGGGACTAGCCGGGCCGGACAATGAGCAGTTCTTC. Translating it yields CASDRGLAGPDNEQFF.

This clonotype was observed a handful of times. The CDR3 reads CASRANLGQPQHF. The CDR3 DNA follows: TGTGCCAGCAGGGCGAACCTAGGTCAGCCCCAGCATTTT. The chain has TRBV12-3 or TRBV12-4 and TRBJ1-5; no clear D gene. The CDR3 is 13 amino acids. Trimming removed 6 bases at V and 6 bases at J, with 12 bases between.

This rearrangement joins TRBV6-5 to TRBJ1-1; D not resolved. V was pared by 0 bases and J by 2 bases, with 1 base between. This CDR3 contains 12 residues. CDR1 MNHEY and CDR2 SVGAGI come from the germline V gene. In DNA, the CDR3 is TGTGCCAGCAGTTACTCCAACACTGAAGCTTTCTTT. This translates into CASSYSNTEAFF.

The chain has TRBV28 and TRBJ2-1, with TRBD1 matching 9 bases. From germline, CDR1 is MDHEN and CDR2 SYDVKM. This CDR3 has 15 amino acids. Trimming took 5 bases from V and 6 from J; bases not matched to a gene: 8. CDR3 DNA sequence: TGTGCCAGCAGTCGTGCCGGGACAGGGAGCAATGAGCAGTTCTTC. It is translated as CASSRAGTGSNEQFF.

This sequence joins TRBV20-1 and TRBJ2-3; D is perhaps TRBD1 (7 bases). The CDR3 covers 15 residues. V gave up 6 bases and J gave up 0 bases, with 16 bases separating them. Germline V CDR1 and CDR2: DFQATT, SNEGSKA (reference sequence). CDR3 protein: CSAPEGQLSTDTQYF. DNA of the CDR3: TGCAGTGCCCCGGAGGGACAGCTTAGCACAGATACGCAGTATTTT.

Ten or more counts support this clonotype. The rearrangement links TRBV29-1 to TRBJ2-1, with D possibly being TRBD2 (5 bases). Trimming removed 7 bases from V and 9 bases from J, with 13 bases in between. Germline loops: CDR1 SQVTM, CDR2 ANQGSEA. The CDR3 consists of 11 residues. In DNA, the CDR3 is TGCAGCGCTACTAGAAGCGGTGAGCAGTTCTTC. This sequence encodes CSATRSGEQFF.

The sample holds a few counts of this clonotype. The chain uses TRBV7-8 and TRBJ1-6, with TRBD1 identical over 8 bases. The germline CDR1 and CDR2 sequences are SGHVS and FQNEAQ. J gave up 7 bases and V 5 bases, and 10 bases lay outside the gene matches. The length of the CDR3 is 16 residues. CDR3 sequence (DNA): TGTGCCAGCAGCCCTTCCGGACAGGGAAACAATTCACCCCTCCACTTT. As protein: CASSPSGQGNNSPLHF.